This T cell receptor (beta chain) was recorded in a study of T cells in Graves' hyperthyroidism and ophthalmopathy. There were TCR beta CDR3 regions amplified from RNA transcripts. Researchers ran a first-round RT-PCR on the TCR CDR3 using the HTBI primer set. TCRdb independently ran MiXCR on the multiplex PCR reads; one entry per CDR3 protein. The sample lists some 600,000 distinct CDR3 sequences, approximately 14% seen once, with 5.8% in the top ten. This clonotype appeared many times. The sample was blood. This clonotype was sampled from a woman aged 25 to 39 with Graves' hyperthyroidism that later progressed to Graves' ophthalmopathy.

CDR3 protein: CASSQDGDQPQHF. The CDR3 DNA is TGTGCCAGCAGCCAAGATGGAGATCAGCCCCAGCATTTT. V and J are TRBV3-1 and TRBJ1-5; D not resolved. The CDR3 sequence is 13 residues long. V lost 0 bases and J lost 5, with 5 bases in between. Looked up from germline, CDR1 is LGHDT and CDR2 is YNNKEL (reference sequence).